This T cell receptor (beta chain) was obtained from a study of control samples from healthy donors and cancer patients. Only in-frame clones appear in the TCRdb table, and some are missing; sequencing was by immunoSEQ multiplex PCR. The table lists 65,000 to 80,000 clones, roughly nine tenths of them singletons. The sequence came from a woman between 45 and 65 years old with colorectal cancer. Source material: PBMCs.

The CDR3 loop reads CASSLEGSSPLHF. DNA for the CDR3: TGTGCCAGCAGCTTAGAGGGGAGTTCACCCCTCCACTTT. V gene TRBV7-2 combines with J gene TRBJ1-6, with D perhaps TRBD1 (5 bases). The CDR3 has 13 residues. Looked up from germline, CDR1 is SGHTA and CDR2 is FQGNSA. V was shortened by 1 base and J by 9 bases, with 7 bases between the two germline ends.